This is a list of T cell receptor beta chains from one sample in a study of post-analysis software for immune sequencing data. TCRdb analysed the PCR reads with MiXCR anew, one entry per CDR3 protein. This sample has about 170,000 distinct CDR3 sequences, with over 25% found just once. The sample consisted of blood. These receptors were obtained from a girl aged 10-17 years with multiple sclerosis. Each CDR3 is given with its conserved first and last residue. The D gene is left open where the match is weak. Only some rows state a clone size, as once, few, many or a class for expanded clones.

cdr3_aa	cdr3_nt	v_call	j_call	clone_size	d_call
CASSFFRGPYGYTF	TGTGCCAGCAGCTTCTTCAGGGGTCCCTATGGCTACACCTTC	TRBV7-9	TRBJ1-2	.	.
CASSKRISYEQYF	TGTGCCAGCAGCAAGCGGATCAGCTACGAGCAGTACTTC	TRBV21-1	TRBJ2-7	once	.
CASSQYEGARYTEAFF	TGTGCCAGCAGCCAATATGAGGGGGCGAGGTACACTGAAGCTTTCTTT	TRBV5-6	TRBJ1-1	few	TRBD1
CASSDVGNEQYF	TGTGCCAGCTCAGATGTAGGGAACGAGCAGTACTTC	TRBV18	TRBJ2-7	many	.
CACISDGKETQYF	TGTGCCTGCATCTCGGACGGCAAAGAGACCCAGTACTTC	TRBV30	TRBJ2-5	.	.
CASRTGTIRFF	TGTGCCAGCAGGACCGGGACAATAAGGTTCTTC	TRBV6-6	TRBJ2-1	few	.
CASSTPGQGALGYTF	TGTGCCAGCAGTACTCCCGGACAGGGGGCGTTAGGCTACACCTTC	TRBV12-3/TRBV12-4	TRBJ1-2	.	TRBD1
CASSQEASNEQFF	TGTGCCAGCAGCCAAGAGGCAAGCAATGAGCAGTTCTTC	TRBV4-2	TRBJ2-1	.	.
CSARDASQPQHF	TGCAGTGCTAGAGATGCCTCTCAGCCCCAGCATTTT	TRBV20-1	TRBJ1-5	.	.
CASSLATSGRSNEQFF	TGTGCCAGCAGCTTAGCAACTAGCGGGAGGTCGAATGAGCAGTTCTTC	TRBV7-3	TRBJ2-1	few	TRBD2
CASSPPGQTPTHEQFF	TGTGCCAGCAGCCCCCCGGGACAAACACCTACCCATGAGCAGTTCTTC	TRBV14	TRBJ2-1	.	.
CASSLAGAYEQYF	TGTGCCAGCAGCTTAGCAGGGGCCTACGAGCAGTACTTC	TRBV7-9	TRBJ2-7	many	.
CASSFTSLGTEAFF	TGTGCCAGCAGTTTCACCTCACTTGGTACTGAAGCTTTCTTT	TRBV27	TRBJ1-1	few	.
CASSSLPSYEQYF	TGTGCCAGCAGCTCCTTACCTTCCTACGAGCAGTACTTC	TRBV7-2	TRBJ2-7	.	.
CATGGSYGYTF	TGTGCCACCGGGGGGAGCTATGGCTACACCTTC	TRBV28	TRBJ1-2	many	.
CASSLRPPNNEQYF	TGTGCCAGTAGTTTACGCCCCCCCAACAATGAGCAGTACTTC	TRBV19	TRBJ2-7	.	.
CSVGDIIYPYEQYF	TGCAGCGTTGGTGACATAATATACCCCTACGAGCAGTACTTC	TRBV29-1	TRBJ2-7	many	.
CASSQLTSNYEQYF	TGTGCCAGCAGCCAACTGACTAGTAACTACGAGCAGTACTTC	TRBV7-6	TRBJ2-7	many	.
CATRVRGQETQYF	TGTGCCACCAGAGTCAGGGGGCAAGAGACCCAGTACTTC	TRBV15	TRBJ2-5	many	TRBD1
CASSELDFSGGETQYF	TGTGCCAGCAGTGAATTGGACTTTAGTGGAGGGGAGACCCAGTACTTC	TRBV2	TRBJ2-5	few	.
CASSEAWPDPWQYF	TGTGCCAGCAGTGAAGCGTGGCCAGACCCATGGCAGTACTTC	TRBV6-1	TRBJ2-7	once	.
CASSQTGSEAFF	TGTGCCAGCAGCCAAACGGGATCTGAAGCTTTCTTT	TRBV7-9	TRBJ1-1	.	.
CASSLLGGKAHNEQFF	TGCGCCAGCAGCTTGTTGGGCGGAAAAGCCCACAATGAGCAGTTCTTC	TRBV5-1	TRBJ2-1	many	.
CASSRPGTGYGYTF	TGTGCCAGCAGCCGACCCGGGACAGGGTATGGCTACACCTTC	TRBV5-5	TRBJ1-2	.	TRBD1
CSSAIGTGTDTQYF	TGCAGTAGTGCTATAGGGACAGGGACAGATACGCAGTATTTT	TRBV20-1	TRBJ2-3	many	TRBD1
CASSALGDEQFF	TGCGCCAGCAGCGCTCTTGGGGATGAGCAGTTCTTC	TRBV5-1	TRBJ2-1	few	.
CASSFDSFPYGHTF	TGTGCCAGCAGCTTTGACAGCTTCCCCTATGGCCACACCTTC	TRBV7-9	TRBJ1-2	.	.
CASRQTSGSSYEQYF	TGCGCCAGCAGACAGACTAGCGGGAGTTCCTACGAGCAGTACTTC	TRBV5-1	TRBJ2-7	few	TRBD2
CASSPARLSYGYTF	TGTGCCAGCAGCCCCGCTCGCCTATCTTATGGCTACACCTTC	TRBV7-8	TRBJ1-2	many	.
CASSPGDRYNYGYTF	TGTGCCAGCAGCCCGGGGGACAGATATAACTATGGCTACACCTTC	TRBV7-9	TRBJ1-2	.	TRBD1
CASSLSTGGLYEQYF	TGTGCCAGCAGTTTATCCACAGGGGGCCTCTACGAGCAGTACTTC	TRBV12-3/TRBV12-4	TRBJ2-7	many	TRBD1
CASSEESISGDSYNEQYF	TGTGCCAGCAGTGAAGAGTCGATAAGCGGAGACTCCTACAATGAGCAGTACTTC	TRBV6-4	TRBJ2-7	few	.
CASSRMTDGEQYF	TGCGCCAGCAGCCGAATGACGGACGGCGAGCAGTACTTC	TRBV5-1	TRBJ2-7	few	.
CSARAEGETQYF	TGCAGTGCGAGGGCCGAAGGAGAGACCCAGTACTTC	TRBV20-1	TRBJ2-5	.	.
CASSPLTNSGANVLTF	TGTGCCAGCTCGCCCTTGACGAACTCTGGGGCCAACGTCCTGACTTTC	TRBV18	TRBJ2-6	.	.
CASSLTGGWFYSEQFF	TGTGCCAGCAGCCTAACAGGGGGCTGGTTCTACAGTGAGCAGTTCTTC	TRBV7-9	TRBJ2-1	once	TRBD1
CASSLNRELIEAFF	TGTGCCAGCAGTCTAAACAGGGAATTGATTGAAGCTTTCTTT	TRBV12-3/TRBV12-4	TRBJ1-1	few	.
CASSQDWQGGADTQYF	TGCGCCAGCAGCCAAGATTGGCAGGGTGGGGCAGATACGCAGTATTTT	TRBV4-1	TRBJ2-3	many	.
CASSPYRTYTEAFF	TGTGCCAGCAGCCCGTACAGAACCTACACTGAAGCTTTCTTT	TRBV14	TRBJ1-1	.	.
CSASSGYSYNEQFF	TGCAGTGCCTCGAGCGGATACTCCTACAATGAGCAGTTCTTC	TRBV20-1	TRBJ2-1	many	.